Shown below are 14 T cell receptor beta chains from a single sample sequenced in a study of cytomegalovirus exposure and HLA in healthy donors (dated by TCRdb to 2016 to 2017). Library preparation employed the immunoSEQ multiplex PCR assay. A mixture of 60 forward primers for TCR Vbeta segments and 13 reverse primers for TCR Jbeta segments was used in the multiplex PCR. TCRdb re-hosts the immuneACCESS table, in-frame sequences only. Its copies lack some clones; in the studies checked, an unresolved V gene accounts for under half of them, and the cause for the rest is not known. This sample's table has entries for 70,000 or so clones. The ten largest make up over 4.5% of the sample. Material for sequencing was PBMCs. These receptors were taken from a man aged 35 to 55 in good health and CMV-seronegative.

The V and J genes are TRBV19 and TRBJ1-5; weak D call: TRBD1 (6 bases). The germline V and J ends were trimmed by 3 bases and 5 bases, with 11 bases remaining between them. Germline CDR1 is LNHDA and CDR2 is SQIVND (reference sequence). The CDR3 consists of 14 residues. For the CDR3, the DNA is TGTGCCAGTAGTATCGGGGGGGGCGATCAGCCCCAGCATTTT. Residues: CASSIGGGDQPQHF.

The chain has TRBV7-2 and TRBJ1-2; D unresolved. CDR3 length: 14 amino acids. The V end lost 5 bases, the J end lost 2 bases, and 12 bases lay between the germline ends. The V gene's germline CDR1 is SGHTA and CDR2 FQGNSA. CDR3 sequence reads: CASSGDSSNYGYTF. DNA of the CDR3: TGTGCCAGCAGCGGAGACTCGTCCAACTATGGCTACACCTTC.

The CDR3 DNA reads TGTGCCAGCAGCGCCGGACTAGCGGGGTATAGCACCGGGGAGCTGTTTTTT. This translates into CASSAGLAGYSTGELFF. The chain is built from TRBV5-4 and TRBJ2-2; 12 positions agree with TRBD2. The V segment lost 4 bases and the J segment 4 bases; nucleotides outside the gene matches: 8. This CDR3 contains 17 residues. Germline lookup yields CDR1 SGHNT and CDR2 YYREEE (reference sequence).

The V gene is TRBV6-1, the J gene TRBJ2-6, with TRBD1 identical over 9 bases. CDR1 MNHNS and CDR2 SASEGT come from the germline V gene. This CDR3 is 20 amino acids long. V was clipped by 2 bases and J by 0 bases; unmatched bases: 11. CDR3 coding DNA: TGTGCCAGCAGTGAATGGCGAGGGGGACAGGGCCCCTCTGGGGCCAACGTCCTGACTTTC. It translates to CASSEWRGGQGPSGANVLTF.

CDR3 residues: CASSLSPGYEQYF. The CDR3 DNA is TGTGCCAGCAGCTTGTCCCCCGGCTACGAGCAGTACTTC. The chain carries TRBV5-6 and TRBJ2-7; D uncertain. Germline CDR1 reads SGHDT; CDR2 reads YYEEEE. With 1 base removed from V and 3 bases from J, the gap between germline ends came to 8 bases. The CDR3 contains 13 residues. Full variable domain (rest looked up from reference TRBV5-6 and TRBJ2-7): DAGVTQSPTHLIKTRGQQVTLRCSPKSGHDTVSWYQQALGQGPQFIFQYYEEEERQRGNFPDRFSGHQFPNYSSELNVNALLLGDSALYLCASSLSPGYEQYFGPGTRLTVT.

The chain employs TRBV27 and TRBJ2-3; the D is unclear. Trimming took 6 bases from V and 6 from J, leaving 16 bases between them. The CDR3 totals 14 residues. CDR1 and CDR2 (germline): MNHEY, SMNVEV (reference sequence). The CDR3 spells CASRGLASQDTQYF. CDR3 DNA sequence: TGTGCCAGCAGGGGTCTTGCCTCACAGGATACGCAGTATTTT.

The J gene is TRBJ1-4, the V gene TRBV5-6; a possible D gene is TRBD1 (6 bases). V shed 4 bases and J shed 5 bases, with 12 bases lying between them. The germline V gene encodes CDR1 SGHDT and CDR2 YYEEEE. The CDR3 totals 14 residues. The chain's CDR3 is CASSRQEVNEKLFF. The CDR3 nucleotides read TGTGCCAGCAGCCGACAGGAGGTAAATGAAAAACTGTTTTTT.

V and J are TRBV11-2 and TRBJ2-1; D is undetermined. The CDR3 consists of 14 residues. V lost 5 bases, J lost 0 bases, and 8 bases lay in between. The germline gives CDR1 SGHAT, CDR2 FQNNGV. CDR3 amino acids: CASSAADSYNEQFF. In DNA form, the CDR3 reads TGTGCCAGCAGCGCCGCAGACTCCTACAATGAGCAGTTCTTC.

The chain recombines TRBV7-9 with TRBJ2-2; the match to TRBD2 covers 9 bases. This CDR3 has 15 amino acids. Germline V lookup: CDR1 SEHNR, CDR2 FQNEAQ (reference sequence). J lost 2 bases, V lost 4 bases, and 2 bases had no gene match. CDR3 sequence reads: CASSSLAGNTGELFF. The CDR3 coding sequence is TGTGCCAGCAGCTCCCTAGCGGGAAACACCGGGGAGCTGTTTTTT.

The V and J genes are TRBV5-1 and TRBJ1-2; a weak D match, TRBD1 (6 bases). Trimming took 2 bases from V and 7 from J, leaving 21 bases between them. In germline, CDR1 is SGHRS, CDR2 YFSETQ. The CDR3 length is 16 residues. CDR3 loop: CASSFRGRDNGFGYTF. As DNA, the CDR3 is TGCGCCAGCAGCTTTAGGGGCCGGGACAATGGCTTTGGCTACACCTTC.

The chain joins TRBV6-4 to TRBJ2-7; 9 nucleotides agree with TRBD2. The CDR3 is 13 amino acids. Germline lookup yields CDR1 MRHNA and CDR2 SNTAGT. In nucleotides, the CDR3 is TGTCGGTCGAGTAGCGGGAGTCAGAACGAGCAGTACTTC. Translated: CRSSSGSQNEQYF.

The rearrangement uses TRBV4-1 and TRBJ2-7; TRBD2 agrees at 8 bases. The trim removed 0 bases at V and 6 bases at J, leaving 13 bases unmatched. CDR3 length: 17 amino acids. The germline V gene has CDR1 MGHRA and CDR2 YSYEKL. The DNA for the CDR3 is TGCGCCAGCAGCCAAGACTGGACTAGCTTTTTCATATCCGAGCAGTACTTC. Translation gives CASSQDWTSFFISEQYF.

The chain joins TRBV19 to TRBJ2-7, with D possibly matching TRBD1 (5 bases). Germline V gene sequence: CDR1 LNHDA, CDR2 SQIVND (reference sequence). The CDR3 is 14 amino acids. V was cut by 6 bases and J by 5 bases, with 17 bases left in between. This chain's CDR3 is CASSTLSRAHEQYF. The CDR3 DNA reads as TGTGCCAGTAGCACCTTGAGCAGGGCCCACGAGCAGTACTTC.

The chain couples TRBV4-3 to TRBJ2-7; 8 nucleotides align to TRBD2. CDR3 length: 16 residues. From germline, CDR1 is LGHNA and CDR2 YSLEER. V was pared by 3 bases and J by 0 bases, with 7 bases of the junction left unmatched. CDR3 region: CASSQKYSGVSYEQYF. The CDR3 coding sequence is TGCGCCAGCAGCCAGAAGTATAGCGGGGTCTCCTACGAGCAGTACTTC.